The clone carrying this T cell receptor (beta chain) has just a few counts. The sample belongs to a study of CD8 T cells in ankylosing spondylitis. There are 16 residues in the CDR3. Germline lookup yields CDR1 SEHNR and CDR2 FQNEAQ (reference sequence). With V trimmed by 5 bases and J by 7 bases, 14 bases remained unmatched. TCRdb re-derived calls from the 5' RACE reads in MiXCR, one entry per CDR3 protein. The sample lists 350,000 or so distinct CDR3 sequences, over 12% occurring once. This receptor was taken from a male donor with ankylosing spondylitis or in good health (not recorded which). The chain links TRBV7-9 to TRBJ2-4; 7 positions agree with TRBD2. Sequencing was done on a sample of blood, either unsorted or a sorted T cell fraction (not recorded which). In DNA form, the CDR3 reads TGTGCCAGCAGCACCCCGGAGACCCCAGCGGGGAACATTCAGTACTTC. This translates into CASSTPETPAGNIQYF.